This T cell receptor (beta chain) was retrieved from a study of beta chain features in type 1 diabetes. Whole-study results and caveats: All four CD4+ subsets of Type 1 diabetes patients contained TCRB CDR3s that were moderately but significantly shorter.

The study reverse transcribed the entire isolated RNA, so it sequenced expressed TCRB transcripts. Sequencing used immunoSEQ multiplex PCR; TCRdb keeps in-frame clones, though not all of them. The sample yields hundreds of thousands of clones, about an eighth seen once. This clone was found a few times. Its antigen is unknown. The source material was naive CD4+ T cells from blood. The sequence was obtained from a man aged 18 to 30 with type 1 diabetes.

CDR3 in amino acids: CAITGGPLGYTF. The DNA of the CDR3 is TGTGCCATCACGGGGGGGCCGTTGGGCTACACCTTC. V and J are TRBV10-3 and TRBJ1-2; D might be TRBD1 (6 bases). The V gene's germline CDR1 is ENHRY and CDR2 SYGVKD. Trimming shortened V by 7 bases and J by 8 bases, and 14 bases separated the two germline ends. CDR3 size: 12 residues.